The rows below give T cell receptor beta chains drawn from one sample of a study of T cells after somatic rescue of genetic block. Only in-frame clones appear in the TCRdb table, and some are missing; sequencing was by immunoSEQ multiplex PCR. The sample holds some 68,000 clones, roughly 91% seen once. The material sequenced was peripheral blood mononuclear cells (PBMCs). The receptors shown here come from a man aged 25 to 40. Both conserved end residues are part of each CDR3. Clone size is not always given. Where it is, it says once, few, many or a class for expanded clones.

TRBV4-1,.,TRBJ2-1,CASSQVRRVRGYNEQFF
TRBV25-1,.,TRBJ2-4,CASSPPGEIKNIQYF
TRBV13,once,TRBJ2-7,CASSPTDRVKYEQYF
TRBV18,.,TRBJ2-1,CASSPTTSGTYNEQFF
TRBV2,.,TRBJ1-4,CASSQNTGNEKLFF
TRBV28,.,TRBJ2-7,CASIAQNTYEQYF
TRBV27,.,TRBJ2-5,CASRPAGAWETQYF
TRBV7-9,few,TRBJ2-3,CASSLSSWDTQYF
TRBV19,.,TRBJ1-1,CASSTTGNTEAFF
TRBV29-1,once,TRBJ1-1,CSYNPILGLVSNTEAFF
TRBV6-1,.,TRBJ2-3,CASKYQGGSDTQYF
TRBV9,.,TRBJ2-7,CASSGRDGPYEQYF
TRBV6-5,.,TRBJ2-1,CASSLGSPPIGRFF
TRBV27,.,TRBJ1-1,CASRAGTYTEAFF
TRBV4-1,.,TRBJ2-6,CASSQSRGYSGANVLTF
TRBV21-1,.,TRBJ2-2,CASSKVTLLSYTGELFF
TRBV27,.,TRBJ2-1,CASSERESYNEQFF
TRBV7-9,.,TRBJ1-6,CASSREGMGTPLHF
TRBV6-6,.,TRBJ2-7,CASSYSNARNYEQYF
TRBV16,.,TRBJ1-2,CASSQSGTGPGGYTF
TRBV5-4,.,TRBJ1-2,CASSLDGNYGYTF
TRBV5-4,.,TRBJ1-6,CASSLAGTGGSPLHF
TRBV29-1,.,TRBJ2-7,CSVEGTGGPYEQYF
TRBV29-1,.,TRBJ2-1,CSGAKTSGAYNEQFF
TRBV7-6,.,TRBJ1-2,CASSLASGTGAGYTF
TRBV7-2,once,TRBJ2-1,CASSLGRGGFF
TRBV19,.,TRBJ2-5,CASNTRLGETQYF
TRBV15,.,TRBJ2-1,CATSRDFASLEQFF
TRBV5-1,.,TRBJ2-1,CASSAGTTYNEQFF
TRBV7-9,.,TRBJ2-5,CASSFLSGTGVGETQYF
TRBV9,.,TRBJ1-2,CASSIDDRRFYGYTF